One T cell receptor (beta chain) is described in this entry. The data were taken from a study of blood T cell repertoires in COVID-19. Method: immunoSEQ multiplex PCR; TCRdb's copy keeps in-frame clones and lacks some. The data contain fewer than 250,000 clones, approximately 88% of them singletons. The CDR3 sequence is 13 residues long. Germline assignment: CDR1 MNHEY and CDR2 SMNVEV (reference sequence). V was clipped by 3 bases and J by 4 bases, with 9 bases between them. The sequence was collected from a woman aged 18-29 years who had recovered from COVID-19. The rearrangement links TRBV27 to TRBJ1-1, with TRBD1 as a possible D gene (5 bases). The specimen sequenced was PBMCs or T cells enriched from blood (not recorded which). DNA for the CDR3: TGTGCCAGCAGTTTCGGGGGGGGCACTGAAGCTTTCTTT. It specifies CASSFGGGTEAFF.